This TCR beta chain was recovered during a study of molecular identifiers for immune sequencing clone quantification. TCRdb passed the PCR reads through MiXCR, listing each CDR3 protein once. The sample contains some 650,000 distinct CDR3 sequences, less than 20% of which appear only once. Ten or more counts support this clonotype. With RNA at 10%, 30% or 50%, naive CD8 libraries came from around 18,000 to 910,000 sorted cells. The clonotype comes from a human donor in good health. Some libraries in this study had Jurkat cell RNA spiked in. Input material: naive CD8+ T cells from blood, with Jurkat cell RNA spiked in. Subset: FACS-sorted CD8+CD4-CCR7+CD45RA+ naive T cells.

CDR3 in DNA: TGTGCCAGTAGAAATACAGGGGGTGATGAAAAACTGTTTTTT. Amino acids: CASRNTGGDEKLFF. The V call is TRBV19, the J call TRBJ1-4; TRBD1 matches 8 bases. The CDR3 length is 14 residues. After removal of 6 bases from V and 6 bases from J, the junction contained 6 bases not matched to a gene. Per germline, CDR1 LNHDA and CDR2 SQIVND (reference sequence).